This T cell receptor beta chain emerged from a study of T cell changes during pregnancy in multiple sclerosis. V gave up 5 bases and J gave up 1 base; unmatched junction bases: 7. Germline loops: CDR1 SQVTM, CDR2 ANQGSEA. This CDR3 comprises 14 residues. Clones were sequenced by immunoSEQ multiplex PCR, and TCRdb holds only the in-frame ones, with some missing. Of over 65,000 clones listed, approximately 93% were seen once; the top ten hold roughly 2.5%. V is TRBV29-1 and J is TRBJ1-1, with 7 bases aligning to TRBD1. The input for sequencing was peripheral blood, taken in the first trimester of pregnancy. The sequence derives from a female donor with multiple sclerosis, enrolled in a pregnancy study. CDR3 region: CSVYTTGANTEAFF. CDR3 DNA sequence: TGCAGCGTTTATACCACAGGGGCGAACACTGAAGCTTTCTTT.